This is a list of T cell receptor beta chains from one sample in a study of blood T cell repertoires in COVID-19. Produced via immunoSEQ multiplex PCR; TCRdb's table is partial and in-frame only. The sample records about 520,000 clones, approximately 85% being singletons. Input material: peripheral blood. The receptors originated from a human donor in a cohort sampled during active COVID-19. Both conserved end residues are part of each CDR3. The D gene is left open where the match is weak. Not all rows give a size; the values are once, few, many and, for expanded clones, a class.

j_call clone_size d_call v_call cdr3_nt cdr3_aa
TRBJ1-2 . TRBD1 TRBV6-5 TGTGCCAGCAGCTTGGGACAGGGCGACTATGGCTACACCTTC CASSLGQGDYGYTF
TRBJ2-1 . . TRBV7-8 TGTGCCAGCAGCCTGATGAGCGCCAACAATGAGCAGTTCTTC CASSLMSANNEQFF
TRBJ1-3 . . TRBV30 TGTGCCTGGAGTGGGGGGGGACCTGGAAACACCATATATTTT CAWSGGGPGNTIYF
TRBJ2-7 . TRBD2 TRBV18 TGTGCCAGCTCAGCCGGGGGGGGCGCTCGGGAGCAGTACTTC CASSAGGGAREQYF
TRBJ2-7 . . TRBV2 TGTGCCAGCAGCCCCGCGGGACGAAGCTCCTACGAGCAGTACTTC CASSPAGRSSYEQYF
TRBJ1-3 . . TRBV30 TGTGCCTGGAGTGTACCCCAAACTGTCGGAAACACCATATATTTT CAWSVPQTVGNTIYF
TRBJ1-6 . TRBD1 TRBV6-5 TGTGCCAGCAGTTACCCAGGACAGGGGGGAGACTCACCCCTCCACTTT CASSYPGQGGDSPLHF
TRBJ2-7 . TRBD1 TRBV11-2 TGTGCCAGCAGCTTACTGACAGGGGGGGCCTACGAGCAGTACTTC CASSLLTGGAYEQYF
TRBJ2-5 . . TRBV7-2 TGTGCCAGCAGCCCCGTGTTGGGAGAAGAGACCCAGTACTTC CASSPVLGEETQYF
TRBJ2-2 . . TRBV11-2 TGTGCCAGCAGCTTAGCAGGGGCCGGGGAGCTGTTTTTT CASSLAGAGELFF
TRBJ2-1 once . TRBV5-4 TGTGCCAGCAGCTTGGCGGGAATCACCGCCTACAATGAGCAGTTCTTC CASSLAGITAYNEQFF
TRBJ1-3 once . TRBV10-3 TGTGCCATCGCGGTGCGGGGGAGTTTAGGAAACACCATATATTTT CAIAVRGSLGNTIYF
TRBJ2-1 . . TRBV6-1 TGTGCCAGCAGTGGGGGGGGCGGGAGCTCCTACAATGAGCAGTTCTTC CASSGGGGSSYNEQFF